The 13 T cell receptor beta chains below were found in one sample sequenced in a study of beta chain features in type 1 diabetes. General study points: All four CD4+ subsets from Type 1 diabetes patients carried moderately but significantly shorter TCRB CDR3s.

Antigen specificity for these receptors is unknown. The whole isolated RNA underwent reverse transcription, so sequencing captured expressed TCRB transcripts. Profiled with immunoSEQ multiplex PCR; TCRdb holds only in-frame clones, not every one. The repertoire holds 250,000 to 350,000 clones, with approximately 15% as singletons. Sequenced input: naive CD4+ T cells from blood. The receptors derive from a young man with type 1 diabetes.

This clone was counted a single time. This rearrangement joins TRBV5-6 to TRBJ1-2, with TRBD1 as a possible D gene (5 bases). Looked up from germline, CDR1 is SGHDT and CDR2 is YYEEEE. V lost 4 bases and J lost 6, with 13 bases in between. This CDR3 has 13 residues. CDR3: CASSPRVGNGYTF. The CDR3 DNA is TGTGCCAGCAGCCCCAGGGTAGGGAATGGCTACACCTTC. Variable domain in full (rest from reference TRBV5-6 and TRBJ1-2): DAGVTQSPTHLIKTRGQQVTLRCSPKSGHDTVSWYQQALGQGPQFIFQYYEEEERQRGNFPDRFSGHQFPNYSSELNVNALLLGDSALYLCASSPRVGNGYTFGSGTRLTVV.

J is TRBJ2-3 and V is TRBV27; D is perhaps TRBD1 (6 bases). Germline-derived CDR1 and CDR2 are MNHEY and SMNVEV (reference sequence). The CDR3 length is 15 residues. Trimming removed 6 bases at V and 3 bases at J, with 16 bases between. The CDR3 DNA reads as TGTGCCAGCAGCCCCAACAGGGTTGCGACAGATACGCAGTATTTT. It is translated as CASSPNRVATDTQYF.

The chain links TRBV7-2 to TRBJ2-7; 8 bases are shared with TRBD2. Germline CDR1 reads SGHTA; CDR2 reads FQGNSA. V lost 5 bases, J lost 4 bases, and 13 bases stayed unmatched. The CDR3 loop spans 16 amino acids. CDR3 coding DNA: TGTGCCAGCAGCCTCGGTAGCGGGATGTCTTCGTACGAGCAGTACTTC. Translated: CASSLGSGMSSYEQYF.

The table lists this clone with a few counts. This same CDR3 is encoded by further DNA sequences in the sample. The genes are TRBV9 and TRBJ2-3; TRBD2 agrees at 7 bases. Germline-derived CDR1 and CDR2 are SGDLS and YYNGEE. CDR3 size: 16 residues. The V segment lost 0 bases and the J segment 0 bases; nucleotides outside the gene matches: 4. The CDR3: CASSVGNSGSTDTQYF. The CDR3 DNA reads as TGTGCCAGCAGCGTAGGTAATAGCGGGAGCACAGATACGCAGTATTTT.

This clone showed up just a few times. The chain recombines TRBV7-9 with TRBJ1-3, with TRBD1 matching 7 bases. CDR1 SEHNR and CDR2 FQNEAQ come from the germline V gene (reference sequence). V gave up 5 bases and J gave up 3 bases; unmatched junction bases: 4. This CDR3 is built from 14 residues. Here the CDR3 reads CASSPTGFGNTIYF. CDR3 sequence (DNA): TGTGCCAGCAGCCCGACAGGGTTTGGAAACACCATATATTTT.

This clone was seen more than once but under ten times. This rearrangement joins TRBV29-1 to TRBJ1-5, with 10 bases identical to TRBD1. Germline V lookup: CDR1 SQVTM, CDR2 ANQGSEA. The CDR3 consists of 14 residues. The ends lost 6 bases at V and 3 bases at J; junction bases unmatched: 5. The CDR3: CSVSDRGTNQPQHF. CDR3 nucleotide sequence: TGCAGCGTCTCGGACAGGGGGACCAATCAGCCCCAGCATTTT.

The rearrangement uses TRBV9 and TRBJ2-7, with 9 bases that match TRBD1. Germline V gene data show CDR1 as SGDLS and CDR2 as YYNGEE. There are 14 residues in the CDR3. With 3 bases clipped from V and 7 bases from J, the junction kept 8 bases outside the gene matches. CDR3 loop: CASSGGQGTFEQYF. CDR3 in DNA: TGTGCCAGCAGCGGGGGACAGGGAACCTTTGAGCAGTACTTC.

This chain joins TRBV20-1 and TRBJ2-1; D is unclear. With 5 bases removed from V and 9 bases from J, the gap between germline ends came to 11 bases. The length of the CDR3 is 11 residues. CDR1 is DFQATT, CDR2 SNEGSKA, per germline (reference sequence). The CDR3 region has the DNA TGCAGTGCTCAGCTAGAGGTTGAGCAGTTCTTC. Translating it yields CSAQLEVEQFF.

Notes on this clone: Other nucleotide sequences from this sample produce the same CDR3. The chain is built from TRBV2 and TRBJ2-7; no firm D call. Germline CDR1 and CDR2: SNHLY and FYNNEI. Trimming removed 6 bases from V and 3 bases from J, with 6 bases in between. This CDR3 contains 11 residues. The CDR3 sequence: CASSELYEQYF. The CDR3 bases are TGTGCCAGCAGCGAACTCTACGAGCAGTACTTC.

The chain uses TRBV14 and TRBJ2-1, with D possibly being TRBD2 (6 bases). Trimming removed 3 bases at V and 3 bases at J, with 18 bases between. CDR1 and CDR2 from the germline V gene are SGHDN and FVKESK. The CDR3 runs to 17 residues. The CDR3 spells CASSHDHSGTFYNEQFF. CDR3 DNA sequence: TGTGCCAGCAGCCATGATCATAGCGGAACGTTCTACAATGAGCAGTTCTTC.

The chain links TRBV11-2 to TRBJ2-1, with a tentative D call TRBD2 (6 bases). The CDR3 totals 15 residues. Germline CDR1 reads SGHAT; CDR2 reads FQNNGV. The V and J ends lost 8 bases and 2 bases respectively, with 16 bases between them. DNA of the CDR3: TGTGCCAGCTCCGTGGGGCGGGGCACCTACAATGAGCAGTTCTTC. This encodes CASSVGRGTYNEQFF.

The chain uses TRBV18 and TRBJ1-2; the match to TRBD1 covers 8 bases. Per the germline V gene, CDR1 is KGHSH and CDR2 is LQKENI. Unmatched junction bases numbered 21, after V lost 3 bases and J lost 6 bases. This CDR3 has 19 residues. The CDR3 DNA reads as TGTGCCAGCTCACCGTCGGGCGGGACAGGAGGCGTCGGAAGTGATGGCTACACCTTC. Residues: CASSPSGGTGGVGSDGYTF.

This clone was seen only a few times. J is TRBJ2-1 and V is TRBV28; D is ambiguous. Germline loops: CDR1 MDHEN, CDR2 SYDVKM. The germline V and J ends were trimmed by 6 bases and 9 bases, with 12 bases remaining between them. The CDR3 has 12 amino acids. For the CDR3, the DNA is TGTGCCAGCAGCGAACTCGCCCTTGAGCAGTTCTTC. Its protein product is CASSELALEQFF.